This TCR beta chain was documented in a study of human T cells and chemical hapten exposure. On the study more broadly: All through the roughly 25-week study, the scalp of each patient received diphenylcyclopropenone doses weekly.

In TCRdb, the RACE reads were re-called with MiXCR into one record per CDR3 protein. This table holds 79,000 or so distinct CDR3 sequences, 32% found once. V dropped 6 bases and J dropped 4; count of bases not matched to a gene: 10. CDR1 and CDR2 (germline): SNHLY, FYNNEI. The CDR3 consists of 15 residues. Time point meaning: patch test 1, 2 weeks after DPC sensitization. Treatment in this sample: therapeutic diphenylcyclopropenone sensitization with weekly scalp DPC. This specimen was whole blood, taken in connection with sensitization to the hapten diphenylcyclopropenone (DPC). V is TRBV2 and J is TRBJ1-2; 8 nucleotides line up with TRBD1. This clonotype was sampled from a man aged 40-50 years with alopecia areata. Some clones in this sample may be carry-over from other donors' samples. Here the CDR3 reads CASRDGQGVFYGYTF. For the CDR3, the DNA is TGTGCCAGCAGGGATGGACAGGGAGTCTTCTATGGCTACACCTTC. Supplemented by reference TRBV2 and TRBJ1-2, the full variable domain reads EPEVTQTPSHQVTQMGQEVILRCVPISNHLYFYWYRQILGQKVEFLVSFYNNEISEKSEIFDDQFSVERPDGSNFTLKIRSTKLEDSAMYFCASRDGQGVFYGYTFGSGTRLTVV.